This entry lists 18 T cell receptor beta chains sequenced from one sample in a study of CD8+ T cells in alopecia areata. It was cDNA, reverse transcribed from extracted RNA, that served as the sequencing template. This table comes from immunoSEQ multiplex PCR, and its TCRdb copy is limited to in-frame clones, with some not included. The repertoire holds about 110,000 clones, with roughly 84% as singletons. The treatment was: oral pan-JAK inhibitor, 5-10 mg twice daily. This specimen consisted of CD8+ T cells sorted from blood, obtained at week 24, from a patient treated with tofacitinib. The receptors originated from a human donor with alopecia areata.

This chain joins TRBV10-3 and TRBJ1-1; D is ambiguous. CDR3 size: 16 residues. V was clipped by 2 bases and J by 1 base, with 14 bases between them. Looked up from germline, CDR1 is ENHRY and CDR2 is SYGVKD. CDR3 loop: CAISEVGVQGNTEAFF. In DNA, the CDR3 is TGTGCCATCAGTGAGGTCGGGGTACAAGGGAACACTGAAGCTTTCTTT.

V and J are TRBV12-5 and TRBJ2-1; a possible D gene is TRBD1 (6 bases). This CDR3 comprises 15 residues. Germline-derived CDR1 and CDR2 are LGHNT and FRNRAP. Trimming stripped 6 bases from V and 1 base from J, with 13 bases between. Here the CDR3 DNA reads TGTGCTAGTGGGCAAGAACAGGGATCCTACAATGAGCAGTTCTTC. Its translation is CASGQEQGSYNEQFF. Combining the CDR3 with reference TRBV12-5 and TRBJ2-1 gives the whole variable domain DARVTQTPRHKVTEMGQEVTMRCQPILGHNTVFWYRQTMMQGLELLAYFRNRAPLDDSGMPKDRFSAEMPDATLATLKIQPSEPRDSAVYFCASGQEQGSYNEQFFGPGTRLTVL.

The CDR3 region is CASSRGARHQETQYF. The CDR3 DNA follows: TGTGCCAGCAGCCGCGGGGCCAGACACCAAGAGACCCAGTACTTC. The chain has TRBV7-9 and TRBJ2-5; D might be TRBD2 (6 bases). Trimming left V 5 bases short and J 0 bases short, with 13 bases between. The CDR3 is 15 residues long. Germline loops: CDR1 SEHNR, CDR2 FQNEAQ (reference sequence). Combining the CDR3 with reference TRBV7-9 and TRBJ2-5 gives the whole variable domain DTGVSQNPRHKITKRGQNVTFRCDPISEHNRLYWYRQTLGQGPEFLTYFQNEAQLEKSRLLSDRFSAERPKGSFSTLEIQRTEQGDSAMYLCASSRGARHQETQYFGPGTRLLVL.

V is TRBV2 and J is TRBJ1-5, with D perhaps TRBD1 (6 bases). Trimming cost V 5 bases and J 4 bases, with 15 bases left between them. The CDR3 is made up of 15 amino acids. Germline CDR1 reads SNHLY; CDR2 reads FYNNEI. Here the CDR3 DNA reads TGTGCCAGCAGTACAGGGAAGGGTCCGAATCAGCCCCAGCATTTT. Encoded protein: CASSTGKGPNQPQHF. Full variable domain (missing parts from reference TRBV2 and TRBJ1-5): EPEVTQTPSHQVTQMGQEVILRCVPISNHLYFYWYRQILGQKVEFLVSFYNNEISEKSEIFDDQFSVERPDGSNFTLKIRSTKLEDSAMYFCASSTGKGPNQPQHFGDGTRLSIL.

V usage is TRBV7-9 and J usage is TRBJ1-1; D is ambiguous. The V end was cut by 0 bases, the J end by 10 bases, with 6 bases between. This CDR3 spans 11 amino acids. CDR1 and CDR2 from the germline V gene are SEHNR and FQNEAQ (reference sequence). CDR3: CASSLAPRAFF. CDR3 DNA: TGTGCCAGCAGCTTAGCCCCGCGAGCTTTCTTT.

The chain recombines TRBV19 with TRBJ2-2, with 15 bases matching TRBD2. CDR1 is LNHDA, CDR2 SQIVND, per germline (reference sequence). The CDR3 spans 18 residues. After removal of 9 bases from V and 6 bases from J, the junction contained 14 bases not matched to a gene. CDR3 in DNA: TGTGCCAGCACCTCCGGGACTAGCGGGGGGAGCTTTCCCGGGGAGCTGTTTTTT. Translated, it gives CASTSGTSGGSFPGELFF.

The J gene is TRBJ2-1, the V gene TRBV2, with 10 positions matching TRBD2. Germline-derived CDR1 and CDR2 are SNHLY and FYNNEI. After removal of 6 bases from V and 5 bases from J, the junction contained 7 bases not matched to a gene. CDR3 length equals 15 residues. CDR3 sequence reads: CASRKAGGQHNEQFF. In DNA, the CDR3 is TGTGCCAGCAGAAAAGCGGGGGGGCAACACAATGAGCAGTTCTTC.

The rearrangement joins TRBV7-9 to TRBJ2-5; 9 positions match TRBD1. Germline-derived CDR1 and CDR2 are SEHNR and FQNEAQ (reference sequence). Trimming at V came to 4 bases and at J to 5 bases, leaving 11 bases not matched to a gene. This CDR3 comprises 16 residues. The CDR3: CASSSKQGAVRETQYF. CDR3 bases: TGTGCCAGCAGCTCGAAACAGGGGGCGGTCAGGGAGACCCAGTACTTC.

The V gene is TRBV19, the J gene TRBJ1-5; D is unresolved. V lost 5 bases to trimming and J lost 5 bases, with 16 bases between them. Germline V gives CDR1 LNHDA, CDR2 SQIVND (reference sequence). The length of the CDR3 is 15 residues. The CDR3 protein is CASSLAGPVDQPQHF. Written as DNA, the CDR3 is TGTGCCAGTAGTTTAGCCGGGCCAGTGGATCAGCCCCAGCATTTT.

The chain combines TRBV29-1 with TRBJ2-7; TRBD2 matches 10 bases. Germline V gives CDR1 SQVTM, CDR2 ANQGSEA. V shed 5 bases and J 0 bases; nucleotides not matched to a gene: 4. The CDR3 contains 14 residues. The CDR3 region is CSVRTSGSSYEQYF. Here the CDR3 DNA reads TGCAGCGTTCGGACTAGCGGCAGCTCCTACGAGCAGTACTTC.

The chain recombines TRBV7-9 with TRBJ1-2; TRBD1 agrees at 7 bases. Germline CDR1 reads SEHNR; CDR2 reads FQNEAQ (reference sequence). CDR3 length: 13 residues. With 5 bases clipped from V and 8 bases from J, the junction kept 8 bases outside the gene matches. The CDR3 spells CASSINRGRGYTF. Here the CDR3 DNA reads TGTGCCAGCAGCATTAACAGGGGACGGGGCTACACCTTC.

In this sample, this clone turned up a few times. This rearrangement joins TRBV6-5 to TRBJ2-7; 8 bases align to TRBD1. Germline lookup yields CDR1 MNHEY and CDR2 SVGAGI. With 5 bases clipped from V and 3 bases from J, the junction kept 9 bases outside the gene matches. The CDR3 consists of 15 residues. CDR3 nucleotide sequence: TGTGCCAGCAGTCACGGACAGGGAACAATCTACGAGCAGTACTTC. It codes for CASSHGQGTIYEQYF.

A word on this clone: Additional DNA sequences in this sample encode the identical CDR3. This chain connects TRBV4-3 to TRBJ2-5; weak D call: TRBD2 (7 bases). The V end was cut by 0 bases, the J end by 5 bases, with 13 bases between. Germline V gene lookup returns CDR1 LGHNA and CDR2 YSLEER. This CDR3 region has 15 residues. The CDR3 coding sequence is TGCGCCAGCAGCCAAGATGGGGGGGCGGGGGAGACCCAGTACTTC. Translated: CASSQDGGAGETQYF.

The genes are TRBV5-1 and TRBJ2-7, with 13 bases fitting TRBD2. Germline loops: CDR1 SGHRS, CDR2 YFSETQ. The CDR3 is made up of 15 amino acids. Trimming took 4 bases from V and 4 from J; bases not matched to a gene: 5. The CDR3 loop is CASSQGTSGAYEQYF. CDR3 in DNA: TGCGCCAGCAGCCAAGGGACTAGCGGGGCTTACGAGCAGTACTTC. The full variable domain, with the rest looked up from reference TRBV5-1 and TRBJ2-7, is KAGVTQTPRYLIKTRGQQVTLSCSPISGHRSVSWYQQTPGQGLQFLFEYFSETQRNKGNFPGRFSGRQFSNSRSEMNVSTLELGDSALYLCASSQGTSGAYEQYFGPGTRLTVT.

V usage is TRBV29-1 and J usage is TRBJ1-1, with TRBD1 identical over 7 bases. This CDR3 spans 12 amino acids. Looked up from germline, CDR1 is SQVTM and CDR2 is ANQGSEA. Trimming cost V 3 bases and J 6 bases; bases outside gene matches: 4. CDR3 residues: CSVEFGTAEAFF. DNA for the CDR3: TGCAGCGTTGAGTTCGGGACAGCTGAAGCTTTCTTT.

The chain carries TRBV6-5 and TRBJ1-6; perhaps TRBD1 as D (5 bases). This CDR3 region has 15 residues. V was cut by 6 bases and J by 4 bases, with 13 bases left in between. CDR1 is MNHEY and CDR2 is SVGAGI in the germline V gene. CDR3 in amino acids: CASSGTDSYNSPLHF. The CDR3 bases are TGTGCCAGCAGCGGGACCGACTCTTATAATTCACCCCTCCACTTT.

The chain links TRBV5-1 to TRBJ2-1, with 7 bases lining up with TRBD2. Germline CDR1 and CDR2: SGHRS and YFSETQ. The J segment lost 5 bases and the V segment lost 2 bases, leaving 16 bases of the junction unmatched. This CDR3 region has 18 residues. CDR3 nucleotides: TGCGCCAGCAGCTTTGGTCTGCTCGAGCGGGGAGTCGACAATGAGCAGTTCTTC. Protein: CASSFGLLERGVDNEQFF.

This chain links TRBV7-9 with TRBJ2-5, with TRBD2 as a possible D gene (5 bases). The CDR3 runs to 15 residues. The V and J ends lost 3 bases and 1 base respectively, with 12 bases between them. Germline CDR1 SEHNR, CDR2 FQNEAQ (reference sequence). Here the CDR3 reads CASSFRTGGQETQYF. The DNA for the CDR3 is TGTGCCAGCAGCTTCCGAACCGGAGGCCAAGAGACCCAGTACTTC. Looking up the rest from reference TRBV7-9 and TRBJ2-5 gives the full variable domain: DTGVSQNPRHKITKRGQNVTFRCDPISEHNRLYWYRQTLGQGPEFLTYFQNEAQLEKSRLLSDRFSAERPKGSFSTLEIQRTEQGDSAMYLCASSFRTGGQETQYFGPGTRLLVL.